These 9 T cell receptor beta chains share one sample of origin, sequenced in a study of tissue T cells after allogeneic stem cell transplantation (dated by TCRdb to the early 2020s). The receptor library was made with the immunoSEQ multiplex PCR assay. TCRdb holds this immuneACCESS table with in-frame rearrangements only. Some clones are missing; in checked studies, unresolved V genes explain under half, and the rest has no known cause. The sample contains 15,000 to 20,000 clones, 70% of them found a single time. Jointly, the top ten make up 0.85% to 0.95% of the sample. The sample comprised spleen. These receptors came from a female BALB/c mouse in good health. This strain is characterized by the MHC haplotype H2-d.

Turning to this clone: Gene names and germline match the mouse. The read stops 1 residue short of the end of the CDR3; the missing end is completed from the germline J gene. The chain couples TRBV13-1 to TRBJ1-1, with D maybe TRBD1 (5 bases). The V gene's germline CDR1 is NSHNY and CDR2 SYGAGN. This CDR3 is built from 12 residues. V was trimmed by 7 bases and J by 1 base, leaving 8 bases between them. The DNA read from the CDR3 is TGTGCCAGCCGGCAGGGAAACACAGAAGTCTTC. Amino acids: CASRQGNTEVF. The full CDR3 is CASRQGNTEVFF.

As regards this clone: Gene names and germline refer to mouse. The read ends 1 residue shy of where the CDR3 ends; the end is completed using the germline J gene. The chain has TRBV19 and TRBJ1-3; D remains ambiguous. The length of the CDR3 is 15 residues. CDR1 is FNHDT, CDR2 SITEND, per germline (reference sequence). V gave up 1 base and J gave up 0 bases, with 8 bases separating them. The CDR3 bases that were read are TGTGCCAGCAGTATAACAGAATATTCTGGAAATACGCTCTAT. As protein: CASSITEYSGNTLY. The entire CDR3 is CASSITEYSGNTLYF.

The count of this clone is one. Gene and germline names: mouse. The DNA ends 1 residue before the CDR3 does, and the rest of the CDR3 is filled in from the germline J gene. The V and J genes are TRBV19 and TRBJ2-4, with 12 nucleotides matching TRBD2. The junction had 8 bases not matched to a gene; V was cut back by 3 bases and J by 0 bases. Germline values: CDR1 FNHDT, CDR2 SITEND (reference sequence). This CDR3 has 18 residues. The part of the CDR3 DNA that was read is TGTGCCAGCAGTAAAGGTCCGGGACTGGGGGGTAGTCAAAACACCTTGTAC. It encodes CASSKGPGLGGSQNTLY. The CDR3 in full is CASSKGPGLGGSQNTLYF. The complete variable domain, with remaining parts taken from reference TRBV19 and TRBJ2-4, reads GGIITQTPKFLIGQEGQKLTLKCQQNFNHDTMYWYRQDSGKGLRLIYYSITENDLQKGDLSEGYDASREKKSSFSLTVTSAQKNEMAVFLCASSKGPGLGGSQNTLYFGAGTRLSVL.

A remark on this clone: Mouse gene names and germline throughout. The read ends 1 residue before the CDR3 terminus; that terminus is restored from the germline J gene. The J gene is TRBJ1-1, the V gene TRBV13-3; 9 bases fit TRBD1. Germline V gene data show CDR1 as NNHDY and CDR2 as SYVADS. V gave up 7 bases and J gave up 1 base; unmatched junction bases: 2. The CDR3 contains 13 residues. The sequenced part of the CDR3 DNA is TGTGCCAGCGTGGGACAGGGGAACACAGAAGTCTTC. Its translation: CASVGQGNTEVF. The whole CDR3 sequence reads CASVGQGNTEVFF.

A word on this clone: Genes and germline are mouse. The CDR3 extends 1 residue past the end of the read, so its final part is completed from the germline J gene. This rearrangement joins TRBV17 to TRBJ2-7, with 10 bases matching TRBD2. Germline V gene sequence: CDR1 MNHDT, CDR2 YYDKIL. There are 14 residues in the CDR3. The V gene end was trimmed by 1 base and the J gene end by 7 bases; junction bases not matched to a gene: 4. CDR3 residues: CASSRGNWGGEQYF. The sequenced CDR3 bases are TGTGCTAGCAGTAGAGGGAACTGGGGGGGGGAACAGTAC.

As to this clone: All gene names here are mouse names. The read stops 1 residue short of the end of the CDR3; the missing end is completed from the germline J gene. V gene TRBV13-2 combines with J gene TRBJ1-1; D is unclear. V lost 2 bases and J 1 base, leaving 0 bases between the germline ends. Germline V gene data show CDR1 as NNHNN and CDR2 as SYGAGS (reference sequence). The CDR3 length is 11 residues. The CDR3 reads CASGENTEVFF. The sequenced part of the CDR3 DNA is TGTGCCAGCGGTGAGAACACAGAAGTCTTC.

On this clone itself: Here the gene names and germline are mouse. The read falls 1 residue short of the CDR3 end, and the missing part is taken from the germline J gene. V is TRBV19 and J is TRBJ1-4, with D possibly matching TRBD1 (6 bases). Trimming pared 1 base from V and 5 bases from J, leaving 12 bases between. CDR1 is FNHDT, CDR2 SITEND, per germline (reference sequence). The CDR3 is 15 residues long. The sequenced part of the CDR3 DNA is TGTGCCAGCAGTATACGCGGGACACCGAACGAAAGATTATTT. Protein product: CASSIRGTPNERLF. The CDR3 reads in full as CASSIRGTPNERLFF.

A remark on this clone: Gene labels here are mouse ones. The CDR3 end lies 1 residue beyond the end of the read and is filled in from the germline J gene. The rearrangement joins TRBV19 to TRBJ2-5; the match to TRBD1 covers 9 bases. The J segment lost 4 bases and the V segment lost 4 bases, leaving 7 bases of the junction unmatched. The CDR3 length is 15 residues. Germline CDR1 reads FNHDT; CDR2 reads SITEND (reference sequence). The CDR3 bases that were read are TGTGCCAGCAGTCCCCGACAGGGGGAGGAAGACACCCAGTAC. Translated, it gives CASSPRQGEEDTQY. The full CDR3 reads CASSPRQGEEDTQYF. The full variable domain, completed using reference TRBV19 and TRBJ2-5, is GGIITQTPKFLIGQEGQKLTLKCQQNFNHDTMYWYRQDSGKGLRLIYYSITENDLQKGDLSEGYDASREKKSSFSLTVTSAQKNEMAVFLCASSPRQGEEDTQYFGPGTRLLVL.

Turning to this clone: Each gene name is a mouse one. The CDR3 extends 1 residue past the end of the read, so its final part is completed from the germline J gene. The chain is built from TRBV13-2 and TRBJ1-3; 8 nucleotides match TRBD1. CDR3 length: 15 residues. Trimming at V came to 2 bases and at J to 0 bases, leaving 1 base not matched to a gene. The germline CDR1 and CDR2 sequences are NNHNN and SYGAGS (reference sequence). The CDR3 loop reads CASGDRGLSGNTLYF. The part of the CDR3 DNA that was read is TGTGCCAGCGGTGACAGGGGGCTTTCTGGAAATACGCTCTAT.